This T cell receptor beta chain was sequenced for a study of a mutant IDH1 vaccine in newly diagnosed glioma. The time point was: baseline, week 1 (first vaccination visit). The sample's treatment: pre-vaccination baseline after standard-of-care therapy. The assay was immunoSEQ multiplex PCR, and TCRdb's table has in-frame clones only and misses some. The data hold over 25,000 clones, with roughly nine tenths observed a single time. The length of the CDR3 is 15 residues. V gave up 5 bases and J gave up 0 bases, with 11 bases separating them. Germline V lookup: CDR1 MNHEY, CDR2 SMNVEV (reference sequence).

This rearrangement joins TRBV27 to TRBJ2-1; D may be TRBD2 (5 bases). This sequence was found in a woman in her thirties or forties with glioma. Sequenced here: PBMCs, sampled from a glioma patient treated with radiotherapy, temozolomide or both. The CDR3: CASSLAYGSYNEQFF. In DNA, the CDR3 is TGTGCCAGCAGTCTAGCCTATGGCTCCTACAATGAGCAGTTCTTC.